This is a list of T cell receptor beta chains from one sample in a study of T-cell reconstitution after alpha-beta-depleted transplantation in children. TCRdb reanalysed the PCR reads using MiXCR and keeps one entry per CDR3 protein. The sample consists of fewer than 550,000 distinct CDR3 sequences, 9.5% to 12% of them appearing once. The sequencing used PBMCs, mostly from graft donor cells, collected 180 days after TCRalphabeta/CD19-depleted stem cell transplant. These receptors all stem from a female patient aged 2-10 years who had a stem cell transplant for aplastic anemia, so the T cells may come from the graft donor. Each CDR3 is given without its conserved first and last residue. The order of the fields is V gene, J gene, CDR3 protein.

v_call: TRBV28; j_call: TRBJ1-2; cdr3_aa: ASRPGDRVLVGGYT
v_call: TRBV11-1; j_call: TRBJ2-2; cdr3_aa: ASSQGLGREDLNTGELF
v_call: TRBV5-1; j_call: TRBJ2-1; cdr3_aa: ASSLVPGTGYNEQF
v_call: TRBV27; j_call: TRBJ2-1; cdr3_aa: ASSLGQGMDEQF
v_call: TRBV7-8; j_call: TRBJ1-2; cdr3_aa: ASSLLARRRYRLGGNGYT
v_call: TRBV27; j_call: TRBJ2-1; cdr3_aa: ASSFRSGEGSYNEQF
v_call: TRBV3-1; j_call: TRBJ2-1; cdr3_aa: ASSPKRRSSYNEQF
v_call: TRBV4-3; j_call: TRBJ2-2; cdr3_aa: ASSRELTSGRVNTGELF
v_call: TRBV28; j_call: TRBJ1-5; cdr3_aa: ASSLQSQPQH
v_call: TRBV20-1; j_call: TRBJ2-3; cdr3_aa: SARASGVVGDTQY
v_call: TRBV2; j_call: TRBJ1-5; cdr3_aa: ASSDGTGARFQPQH
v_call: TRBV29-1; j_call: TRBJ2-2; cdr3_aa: SVLQGLNTGEL
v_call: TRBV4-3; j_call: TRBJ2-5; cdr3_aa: ASSQGTGVGGTQY
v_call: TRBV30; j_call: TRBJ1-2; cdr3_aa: AWSVLANYGYT
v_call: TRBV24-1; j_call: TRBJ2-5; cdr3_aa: ATSDPYQAGRSQETQY
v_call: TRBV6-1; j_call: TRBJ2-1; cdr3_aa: ASSREGAYNEQF
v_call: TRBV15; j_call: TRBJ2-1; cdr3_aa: ATGLSYNEHF
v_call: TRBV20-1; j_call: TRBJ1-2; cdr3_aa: SALDRGLLNYGYT
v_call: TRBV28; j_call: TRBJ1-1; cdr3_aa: ASSQGGMNTEAF
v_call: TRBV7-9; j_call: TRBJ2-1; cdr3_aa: AIGRRDGAIGGQF
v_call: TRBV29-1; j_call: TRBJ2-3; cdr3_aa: SVAGSGRTDTQY
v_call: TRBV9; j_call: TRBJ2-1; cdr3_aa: ASSVGGRGDFNEQF